These 32 T cell receptor beta chains were all obtained from the same sample, sequenced in a study of cytomegalovirus exposure and HLA in healthy donors. Using immunoSEQ multiplex PCR, the repertoire was profiled, and TCRdb retains in-frame clones only, with some absent. The repertoire holds about 79,000 clones, with 80% to 95% as singletons. Source material: PBMCs. The origin of the receptors is a woman aged 30 to 39 in good health and CMV-seronegative.

This chain uses TRBV7-2 with TRBJ1-4, with TRBD1 matching 8 bases. The CDR3 sequence is 15 residues long. With 5 bases clipped from V and 5 bases from J, the junction kept 7 bases outside the gene matches. CDR1 is SGHTA and CDR2 is FQGNSA in the germline V gene. CDR3 bases: TGTGCCAGCAGCACCGACAGGGGTTGGAATGAAAAACTGTTTTTT. Translating gives CASSTDRGWNEKLFF.

The V and J genes are TRBV18 and TRBJ1-2; D is uncertain. The CDR3 spans 14 residues. Germline V CDR1 and CDR2: KGHSH, LQKENI. V lost 3 bases, J lost 8 bases, and 16 bases lay in between. DNA of the CDR3: TGTGCCAGCTCACCCGCCCTCTCTCCACGGGGCTACACCTTC. This sequence encodes CASSPALSPRGYTF. Full variable domain (remainder filled in from reference TRBV18 and TRBJ1-2): NAGVMQNPRHLVRRRGQEARLRCSPMKGHSHVYWYRQLPEEGLKFMVYLQKENIIDESGMPKERFSAEFPKEGPSILRIQQVVRGDSAAYFCASSPALSPRGYTFGSGTRLTVV.

V gene TRBV28 combines with J gene TRBJ1-6, with D maybe TRBD1 (6 bases). The CDR3 length is 17 residues. V lost 5 bases and J lost 5, with 19 bases in between. CDR1 is MDHEN, CDR2 SYDVKM, per germline. The CDR3 DNA reads TGTGCCAGCAGTCCCCTTGGGGGCAGGGCGAATAATTCACCCCTCCACTTT. Its translation is CASSPLGGRANNSPLHF.

The chain uses TRBV10-3 and TRBJ2-7; TRBD1 is a possible D gene (5 bases). Germline CDR1 is ENHRY and CDR2 is SYGVKD. The CDR3 is 15 amino acids. V was clipped by 6 bases and J by 7 bases, with 22 bases between them. The CDR3 DNA reads as TGTGCCATCAGCCCTGGACAAGTGAACGTTAAGGAGCAGTACTTC. This gives the protein CAISPGQVNVKEQYF.

The V and J genes are TRBV10-3 and TRBJ1-4; tentative D call: TRBD1 (5 bases). The CDR3 is 15 amino acids. The V end was cut by 2 bases, the J end by 3 bases, with 10 bases between. Germline loops: CDR1 ENHRY, CDR2 SYGVKD. DNA for the CDR3: TGTGCCATCAGTGAGACGGAGACAGCTAATGAAAAACTGTTTTTT. Its translation: CAISETETANEKLFF.

This clone was seen a single time. The V and J genes are TRBV7-8 and TRBJ2-5; 10 nucleotides agree with TRBD2. Germline V gene lookup returns CDR1 SGHVS and CDR2 FQNEAQ. Trimming at V came to 5 bases and at J to 6 bases, leaving 12 bases not matched to a gene. This CDR3 comprises 16 residues. The CDR3, as DNA: TGTGCCAGCAGCCCACAGGTAGCGGGAGGTTTCAAGACCCAGTACTTC. This encodes CASSPQVAGGFKTQYF.

V gene TRBV29-1 combines with J gene TRBJ2-5; 7 bases agree with TRBD2. CDR3 length: 10 amino acids. Germline V lookup: CDR1 SQVTM, CDR2 ANQGSEA. V shed 7 bases and J 5 bases; nucleotides not matched to a gene: 1. The CDR3 region is CSGGGETQYF. DNA of the CDR3: TGCAGCGGCGGGGGTGAGACCCAGTACTTC.

The rearrangement uses TRBV28 and TRBJ2-1; D is unclear. The CDR3 runs to 16 residues. The germline V gene encodes CDR1 MDHEN and CDR2 SYDVKM. The V and J ends lost 4 bases and 5 bases respectively, with 18 bases between them. CDR3 nucleotides: TGTGCCAGCAGTTCCCCTGCGGCCCCTACGAACAATGAGCAGTTCTTC. It specifies CASSSPAAPTNNEQFF.

This sequence joins TRBV9 and TRBJ2-1; D perhaps matches TRBD2 (7 bases). The V end lost 3 bases, the J end lost 9 bases, and 13 bases lay between the germline ends. Germline CDR1 and CDR2: SGDLS and YYNGEE. CDR3 length: 13 amino acids. The CDR3 bases are TGTGCCAGCAGCGCCGGGGGGCCGGGTGAGCAGTTCTTC. Its translation is CASSAGGPGEQFF.

This chain joins TRBV29-1 and TRBJ2-2; 9 nucleotides align to TRBD2. The J segment lost 8 bases and the V segment lost 6 bases, leaving 4 bases of the junction unmatched. The germline V gene encodes CDR1 SQVTM and CDR2 ANQGSEA. The CDR3 has 12 residues. The CDR3 is CSVSGLAGELFF. The DNA for the CDR3 is TGCAGCGTCTCGGGACTAGCAGGGGAGCTGTTTTTT.

This chain uses TRBV28 with TRBJ2-4, with a weak D call TRBD2 (6 bases). This CDR3 is built from 14 residues. CDR1 and CDR2 (germline): MDHEN, SYDVKM. Trimming pared 2 bases from V and 6 bases from J, leaving 11 bases between. CDR3 in amino acids: CASSLGGRGNIQYF. The CDR3 nucleotides are TGTGCCAGCAGTTTAGGAGGGAGAGGAAACATTCAGTACTTC. The full variable domain, rest sourced from reference TRBV28 and TRBJ2-4, is DVKVTQSSRYLVKRTGEKVFLECVQDMDHENMFWYRQDPGLGLRLIYFSYDVKMKEKGDIPEGYSVSREKKERFSLILESASTNQTSMYLCASSLGGRGNIQYFGAGTRLSVL.

The chain carries TRBV6-6 and TRBJ2-2; 13 nucleotides align to TRBD2. The CDR3 runs 15 residues. Germline V gene data show CDR1 as MNHNY and CDR2 as SVGAGI (reference sequence). With 6 bases clipped from V and 6 bases from J, the junction kept 4 bases outside the gene matches. In DNA form, the CDR3 reads TGTGCCAGCAGAACTAGCGGGGGGGCTCCCGGGGAGCTGTTTTTT. Translation gives CASRTSGGAPGELFF.

This clone appeared a single time. The chain links TRBV14 to TRBJ1-2; D is unclear. Germline assignment: CDR1 SGHDN and CDR2 FVKESK. Trimming stripped 2 bases from V and 8 bases from J, with 18 bases between. The CDR3 is 15 amino acids. CDR3 bases: TGTGCCAGCAGCCAACTCGGCAGCCTGAGGGAAGGCTACACCTTC. As protein: CASSQLGSLREGYTF.

This clone has more than one count but fewer than ten. The gene calls are TRBV9 and TRBJ1-2, with D maybe TRBD1 (6 bases). Trimming pared 3 bases from V and 7 bases from J, leaving 22 bases between. Germline V lookup: CDR1 SGDLS, CDR2 YYNGEE. The CDR3 spans 16 residues. CDR3 amino acids: CASSDRNGRTVGGYTF. CDR3 nucleotides: TGTGCCAGCAGCGATCGCAATGGCCGGACAGTGGGTGGCTACACCTTC.

The rearrangement links TRBV7-2 to TRBJ2-5; TRBD2 aligns across 9 bases. The V and J ends lost 1 base and 5 bases, in that order; junction bases with no gene match: 8. From germline, CDR1 is SGHTA and CDR2 FQGNSA. This CDR3 is built from 16 residues. This chain's CDR3 is CASSLVLAGEGETQYF. DNA for the CDR3: TGTGCCAGCAGCTTAGTTTTAGCGGGAGAGGGGGAGACCCAGTACTTC.

The genes are TRBV5-5 and TRBJ2-1; D is unresolved. Trimming left V 1 base short and J 7 bases short, with 12 bases between. The CDR3 is 14 residues long. Germline V gives CDR1 SGHKS, CDR2 YYEKEE (reference sequence). This CDR3 reads CASSLTSVINEQFF. DNA for the CDR3: TGTGCCAGCAGCTTGACCAGTGTCATTAATGAGCAGTTCTTC.

This chain joins TRBV5-4 and TRBJ1-2; the D gene is possibly TRBD1 (6 bases). CDR3 length: 14 amino acids. Germline V gene data show CDR1 as SGHNT and CDR2 as YYREEE (reference sequence). V gave up 4 bases and J gave up 5 bases, with 15 bases separating them. CDR3 coding DNA: TGTGCCAGCAGCATGGGGGACATGGAGTATGGCTACACCTTC. This gives the protein CASSMGDMEYGYTF.

The J gene is TRBJ1-1, the V gene TRBV28; 8 bases are shared with TRBD1. V shed 3 bases and J 5 bases; nucleotides not matched to a gene: 14. CDR1 and CDR2 from the germline V gene are MDHEN and SYDVKM. CDR3 length equals 17 residues. CDR3 loop: CASSFAGQGRGKTEAFF. CDR3 bases: TGTGCCAGCAGTTTTGCAGGACAGGGTAGGGGGAAGACTGAAGCTTTCTTT. Using reference TRBV28 and TRBJ1-1 for the parts outside the CDR3, the full variable domain is DVKVTQSSRYLVKRTGEKVFLECVQDMDHENMFWYRQDPGLGLRLIYFSYDVKMKEKGDIPEGYSVSREKKERFSLILESASTNQTSMYLCASSFAGQGRGKTEAFFGQGTRLTVV.

V is TRBV4-2 and J is TRBJ1-3; D remains ambiguous. V lost 0 bases, J lost 2 bases, and 8 bases lay in between. Germline V gene lookup returns CDR1 LGHNA and CDR2 YNFKEQ. This CDR3 region has 15 residues. CDR3 sequence reads: CASSQDGGTGNTIYF. The CDR3 bases are TGTGCCAGCAGCCAAGATGGAGGAACTGGAAACACCATATATTTT.

V usage is TRBV6-5 and J usage is TRBJ2-7; 9 bases line up with TRBD1. The CDR3 totals 15 residues. V shed 6 bases, J shed 3 bases, and the junction held 9 bases outside the gene matches. Germline V gene data show CDR1 as MNHEY and CDR2 as SVGAGI. The chain's CDR3 is CASSYQGTGIYEQYF. As DNA, the CDR3 is TGTGCCAGCAGCTACCAAGGGACAGGGATCTACGAGCAGTACTTC.

The rearrangement joins TRBV6-5 to TRBJ2-5; maybe TRBD2 (6 bases). The CDR3 has 13 residues. Trimming stripped 2 bases from V and 5 bases from J, with 9 bases between. Looked up from germline, CDR1 is MNHEY and CDR2 is SVGAGI. This CDR3 reads CASSYDGSETQYF. CDR3 nucleotide sequence: TGTGCCAGCAGTTACGACGGGAGCGAGACCCAGTACTTC.

This rearrangement joins TRBV9 to TRBJ1-2; 8 bases are a match to TRBD1. After removal of 7 bases from V and 3 bases from J, the junction contained 8 bases not matched to a gene. The CDR3 is 14 residues long. CDR1 and CDR2 from the germline V gene are SGDLS and YYNGEE. CDR3 DNA sequence: TGTGCCAGCCAGGGGGCAGGATCGGACTATGGCTACACCTTC. This encodes CASQGAGSDYGYTF.

The rearrangement links TRBV18 to TRBJ1-3, with D hard to call. The germline V gene encodes CDR1 KGHSH and CDR2 LQKENI. This CDR3 is 17 amino acids long. Trimming shortened V by 2 bases and J by 0 bases, and 14 bases separated the two germline ends. The CDR3: CASSPVGSGRSGNTIYF. The CDR3 DNA follows: TGTGCCAGCTCACCAGTGGGCAGCGGACGCTCTGGAAACACCATATATTTT.

V is TRBV6-1 and J is TRBJ2-7; D gene unclear. V lost 10 bases, J lost 3 bases, and 10 bases lay in between. Germline V gives CDR1 MNHNS, CDR2 SASEGT. The CDR3 contains 11 residues. The CDR3 loop reads CATQVLYEQYF. The CDR3 nucleotides are TGTGCCACCCAGGTCCTCTACGAGCAGTACTTC.

J is TRBJ1-1 and V is TRBV7-9; TRBD1 might be the D (5 bases). The V gene's germline CDR1 is SEHNR and CDR2 FQNEAQ (reference sequence). The CDR3 has 12 amino acids. Trimming pared 4 bases from V and 8 bases from J, leaving 11 bases between. The DNA of the CDR3 is TGTGCCAGCAGCTGGAGAGACAGAGAAGCTTTCTTT. Its translation: CASSWRDREAFF.

In this sample, this clone turned up a few times. The genes are TRBV9 and TRBJ2-3; 9 positions match TRBD2. CDR1 is SGDLS and CDR2 is YYNGEE in the germline V gene. Losses at the gene ends were 0 bases for V and 4 bases for J; bases not matched to a gene: 12. CDR3 length: 18 amino acids. CDR3 bases: TGTGCCAGCAGCGTAGCTGGAGGGACTAGCAGAGGGTCAGATACGCAGTATTTT. This gives the protein CASSVAGGTSRGSDTQYF.

This chain uses TRBV5-1 with TRBJ1-1; D possibly corresponds to TRBD1 (6 bases). V lost 2 bases to trimming and J lost 4 bases, with 12 bases between them. The CDR3 has 14 residues. Germline loops: CDR1 SGHRS, CDR2 YFSETQ. The CDR3 here is CASSFDRMSTEAFF. For the CDR3, the DNA is TGCGCCAGCAGCTTTGACAGGATGAGCACTGAAGCTTTCTTT.

This clone was recorded once. The V and J genes are TRBV9 and TRBJ2-1; TRBD2 matches 12 bases. J was trimmed by 0 bases and V by 3 bases; bases with no gene match: 13. Germline V gene lookup returns CDR1 SGDLS and CDR2 YYNGEE. The CDR3 covers 20 residues. The CDR3 sequence: CASSASTGTSGFSSYNEQFF. DNA of the CDR3: TGTGCCAGCAGCGCCTCCACCGGGACTAGCGGGTTTAGCTCCTACAATGAGCAGTTCTTC.

The chain has TRBV9 and TRBJ2-5, with a possible D match to TRBD1 (6 bases). Trimming removed 2 bases at V and 2 bases at J, with 10 bases between. This CDR3 is 14 amino acids long. Germline lookup yields CDR1 SGDLS and CDR2 YYNGEE. Here the CDR3 reads CASSVQGWQETQYF. Written as DNA, the CDR3 is TGTGCCAGCAGCGTCCAGGGGTGGCAAGAGACCCAGTACTTC.

The V call is TRBV11-1, the J call TRBJ2-1, with 7 bases matching TRBD1. V trimming: 6 bases; J trimming: 5 bases; junction bases outside the gene matches: 7. Germline CDR1 reads SGHAT; CDR2 reads FQDESV (reference sequence). This CDR3 has 14 amino acids. The CDR3 region is CASSQTQGHNEQFF. CDR3 sequence (DNA): TGTGCCAGCAGTCAGACACAGGGGCACAATGAGCAGTTCTTC.

This chain uses TRBV7-2 with TRBJ2-3, with D possibly matching TRBD2 (5 bases). The length of the CDR3 is 14 residues. The V end was cut by 3 bases, the J end by 0 bases, with 7 bases between. CDR1 SGHTA and CDR2 FQGNSA come from the germline V gene. In DNA form, the CDR3 reads TGTGCCAGCAGCTTCGGGGTTAGCACAGATACGCAGTATTTT. Encoded protein: CASSFGVSTDTQYF.

The chain has TRBV28 and TRBJ1-5; 9 positions agree with TRBD1. The CDR3 runs 15 residues. Germline-derived CDR1 and CDR2 are MDHEN and SYDVKM. J gave up 7 bases and V 4 bases, and 8 bases lay outside the gene matches. The DNA of the CDR3 is TGTGCCAGCAGTTCACCCGGGACAGGGAACCAGCCCCAGCATTTT. This translates into CASSSPGTGNQPQHF.